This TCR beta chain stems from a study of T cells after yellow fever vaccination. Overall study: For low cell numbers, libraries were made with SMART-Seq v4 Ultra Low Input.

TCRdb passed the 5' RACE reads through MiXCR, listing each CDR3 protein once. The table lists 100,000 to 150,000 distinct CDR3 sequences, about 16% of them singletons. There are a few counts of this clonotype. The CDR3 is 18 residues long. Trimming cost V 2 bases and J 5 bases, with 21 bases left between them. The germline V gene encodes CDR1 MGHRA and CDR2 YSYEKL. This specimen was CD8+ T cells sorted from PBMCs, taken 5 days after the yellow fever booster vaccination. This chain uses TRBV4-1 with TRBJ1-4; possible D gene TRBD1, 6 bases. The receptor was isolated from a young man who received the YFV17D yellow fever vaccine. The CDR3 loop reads CASSQLRGLRTANEKLFF. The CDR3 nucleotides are TGCGCCAGCAGCCAACTAAGAGGTCTCCGGACAGCAAATGAAAAACTGTTTTTT.